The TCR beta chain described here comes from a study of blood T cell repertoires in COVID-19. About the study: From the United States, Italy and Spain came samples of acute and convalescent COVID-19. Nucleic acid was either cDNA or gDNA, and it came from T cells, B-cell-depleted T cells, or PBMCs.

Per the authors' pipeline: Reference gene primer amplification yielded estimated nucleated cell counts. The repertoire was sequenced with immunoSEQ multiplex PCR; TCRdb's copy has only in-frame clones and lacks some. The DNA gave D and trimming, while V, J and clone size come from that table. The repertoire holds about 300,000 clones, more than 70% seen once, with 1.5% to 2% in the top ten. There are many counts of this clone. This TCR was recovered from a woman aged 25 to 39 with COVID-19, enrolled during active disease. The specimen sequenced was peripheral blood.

This CDR3 is CATSRARGTGDNEQFF. CDR3 DNA sequence: TGTGCCACCAGCAGAGCACGCGGGACAGGGGACAATGAGCAGTTCTTC. The chain couples TRBV15 to TRBJ2-1; 10 nucleotides line up with TRBD1. After removal of 1 base from V and 5 bases from J, the junction contained 5 bases not matched to a gene. The CDR3 sequence is 16 residues long. Germline V gives CDR1 LNHNV, CDR2 YYDKDF (reference sequence). The entire variable domain, with the rest obtained from reference TRBV15 and TRBJ2-1, is as follows: DAMVIQNPRYQVTQFGKPVTLSCSQTLNHNVMYWYQQKSSQAPKLLFHYYDKDFNNEADTPDNFQSRRPNTSFCFLDIRSPGLGDTAMYLCATSRARGTGDNEQFFGPGTRLTVL.